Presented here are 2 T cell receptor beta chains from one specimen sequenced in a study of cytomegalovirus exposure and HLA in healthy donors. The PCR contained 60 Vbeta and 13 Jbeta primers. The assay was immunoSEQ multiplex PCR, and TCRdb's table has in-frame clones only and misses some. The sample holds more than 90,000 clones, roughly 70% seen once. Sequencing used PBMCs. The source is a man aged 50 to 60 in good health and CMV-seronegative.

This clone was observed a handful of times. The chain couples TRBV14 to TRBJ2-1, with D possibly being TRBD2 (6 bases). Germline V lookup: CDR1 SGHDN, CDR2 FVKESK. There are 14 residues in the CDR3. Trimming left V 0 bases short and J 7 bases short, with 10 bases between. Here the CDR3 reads CASSQDLARNEQFF. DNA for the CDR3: TGTGCCAGCAGCCAAGATCTAGCGCGAAATGAGCAGTTCTTC. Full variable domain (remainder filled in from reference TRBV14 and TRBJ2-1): EAGVTQFPSHSVIEKGQTVTLRCDPISGHDNLYWYRRVMGKEIKFLLHFVKESKQDESGMPNNRFLAERTGGTYSTLKVQPAELEDSGVYFCASSQDLARNEQFFGPGTRLTVL.

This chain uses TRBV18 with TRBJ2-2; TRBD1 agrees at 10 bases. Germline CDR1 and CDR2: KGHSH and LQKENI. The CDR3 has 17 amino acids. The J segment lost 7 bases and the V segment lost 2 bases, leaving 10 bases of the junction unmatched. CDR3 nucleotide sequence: TGTGCCAGCTCACCAGTCCTGGGACAGGGGCTTGGCGGGGAGCTGTTTTTT. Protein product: CASSPVLGQGLGGELFF.